What follows is one T cell receptor beta chain and its context. Its target is unknown. Trimming at V came to 4 bases and at J to 7 bases, leaving 7 bases not matched to a gene. The germline V gene has CDR1 MDHEN and CDR2 SYDVKM. The length of the CDR3 is 15 residues. These data come from a study of T cell responses to AZD1222 COVID-19 vaccine. Study observations and caveats: Variant regions that are unmutated are reportedly the target of nearly half of spike-specific TCRs. Seropositivity was recorded at baseline in only a handful of AZD1222 recipients.

The data were produced by immunoSEQ multiplex PCR, yet TCRdb's version contains in-frame clones alone and is incomplete. The sample yields around 170,000 clones, 80% to 95% seen once. This rearrangement joins TRBV28 to TRBJ1-4, with 9 bases that match TRBD1. The origin of this receptor is an adult who received the AZD1222 COVID-19 vaccine. This specimen consisted of peripheral blood, obtained 28 days after the second AZD1222 dose. This CDR3 is CASSSWDRVTEKLFF. As DNA, the CDR3 is TGTGCCAGCAGTTCCTGGGACAGGGTAACTGAAAAACTGTTTTTT.